The 18 T cell receptor beta chains below were found in one sample sequenced in a study of blood T cell repertoires in COVID-19. TCRdb's table, derived via immunoSEQ multiplex PCR, lists solely in-frame clones and lacks some. This sample has 170,000 or so clones, with approximately 90% found just once. The sequencing input was peripheral blood. The receptors stem from a woman between 18 and 30 years old who had recovered from COVID-19.

This rearrangement joins TRBV4-2 to TRBJ2-1; 7 nucleotides align to TRBD2. The CDR3 has 16 amino acids. Germline V gives CDR1 LGHNA, CDR2 YNFKEQ. The V segment lost 0 bases and the J segment 6 bases; nucleotides outside the gene matches: 8. CDR3 nucleotide sequence: TGTGCCAGCAGCCAAGATCGGAGCGGGGTTGGCAATGAGCAGTTCTTC. It is translated as CASSQDRSGVGNEQFF.

The chain has TRBV25-1 and TRBJ2-6; D is unclear. With 4 bases removed from V and 3 bases from J, the gap between germline ends came to 7 bases. There are 14 residues in the CDR3. Germline CDR1 and CDR2: MGHDK and SYGVNS. The CDR3 DNA follows: TGTGCCAGCAGTGGGGCGATTGGGGCCAACGTCCTGACTTTC. This gives the protein CASSGAIGANVLTF.

The chain links TRBV7-2 to TRBJ2-3; 9 bases match TRBD2. Germline V gene data show CDR1 as SGHTA and CDR2 as FQGNSA. This CDR3 spans 15 amino acids. The trim removed 1 base at V and 5 bases at J, leaving 4 bases unmatched. Written as DNA, the CDR3 is TGTGCCAGCAGCTTAGATTTGACTAGCGGAGATACGCAGTATTTT. It translates to CASSLDLTSGDTQYF.

A single count supports this clone. J is TRBJ2-5 and V is TRBV6-5, with TRBD1 identical over 8 bases. Germline V gene data show CDR1 as MNHEY and CDR2 as SVGAGI. V shed 3 bases, J shed 1 base, and the junction held 4 bases outside the gene matches. This CDR3 is built from 15 residues. CDR3 loop: CASSYQGAGQETQYF. DNA for the CDR3: TGTGCCAGCAGTTATCAGGGGGCAGGCCAAGAGACCCAGTACTTC.

This clone was found a few times. This chain uses TRBV9 with TRBJ1-3, with 10 bases aligning to TRBD1. The trim removed 2 bases at V and 7 bases at J, leaving 3 bases unmatched. The CDR3 is 14 amino acids. Per the germline V gene, CDR1 is SGDLS and CDR2 is YYNGEE. CDR3 nucleotides: TGTGCCAGCAGCGTCGGACAGGGGGTCAACACCATATATTTT. Translation gives CASSVGQGVNTIYF.

The chain employs TRBV5-6 and TRBJ1-5, with TRBD1 identical over 7 bases. Per the germline V gene, CDR1 is SGHDT and CDR2 is YYEEEE. The CDR3 runs to 16 residues. Germline trimming cut 0 bases from V and 5 bases from J; bases unmatched to any gene: 8. CDR3 coding DNA: TGTGCCAGCAGCTTGGACACAGGGGCCGGCGATCAGCCCCAGCATTTT. Encoded protein: CASSLDTGAGDQPQHF. The full variable domain, completed using reference TRBV5-6 and TRBJ1-5, is DAGVTQSPTHLIKTRGQQVTLRCSPKSGHDTVSWYQQALGQGPQFIFQYYEEEERQRGNFPDRFSGHQFPNYSSELNVNALLLGDSALYLCASSLDTGAGDQPQHFGDGTRLSIL.

This chain links TRBV7-9 with TRBJ2-7; weak D call: TRBD1 (6 bases). CDR1 is SEHNR and CDR2 is FQNEAQ in the germline V gene (reference sequence). This CDR3 has 12 residues. V lost 5 bases and J 4 bases, leaving 9 bases between the germline ends. The CDR3 sequence is CASSPDRYEQYF. The DNA of the CDR3 is TGTGCCAGCAGCCCGGACAGATACGAGCAGTACTTC.

Only a few counts were recorded for this clone. V gene TRBV5-1 combines with J gene TRBJ2-5; no clear D. Germline CDR1 reads SGHRS; CDR2 reads YFSETQ. This CDR3 has 13 amino acids. V was clipped by 4 bases and J by 2 bases, with 9 bases between them. CDR3 region: CASSTRKQETQYF. For the CDR3, the DNA is TGCGCCAGCAGCACGAGGAAACAAGAGACCCAGTACTTC.

The chain couples TRBV9 to TRBJ2-2; tentatively, D is TRBD1 (6 bases). The CDR3 length is 16 residues. Deletions cut 4 bases from V and 1 base from J, with 14 bases between. CDR1 SGDLS and CDR2 YYNGEE come from the germline V gene. The CDR3 region is CASSIGQNWNTGELFF. In DNA form, the CDR3 reads TGTGCCAGCAGCATTGGACAGAACTGGAACACCGGGGAGCTGTTTTTT. The variable domain in full, with the rest retrieved from reference TRBV9 and TRBJ2-2, is DSGVTQTPKHLITATGQRVTLRCSPRSGDLSVYWYQQSLDQGLQFLIQYYNGEERAKGNILERFSAQQFPDLHSELNLSSLELGDSALYFCASSIGQNWNTGELFFGEGSRLTVL.

This clone appeared a single time. The gene calls are TRBV6-5 and TRBJ1-2, with 9 bases lining up with TRBD1. V shed 5 bases, J shed 6 bases, and the junction held 7 bases outside the gene matches. This CDR3 contains 14 residues. CDR1 MNHEY and CDR2 SVGAGI come from the germline V gene. In DNA, the CDR3 is TGTGCCAGCAGTCGGGACAGGGAGGATGATGGCTACACCTTC. It codes for CASSRDREDDGYTF.

The chain carries TRBV7-9 and TRBJ1-3, with a possible D match to TRBD1 (6 bases). The germline V and J ends were trimmed by 10 bases and 2 bases, with 18 bases remaining between them. CDR1 and CDR2 from the germline V gene are SEHNR and FQNEAQ (reference sequence). The CDR3 length is 15 residues. Here the CDR3 DNA reads TGTGCCATACCTCTTAATACAGGGACTGGAAACACCATATATTTT. Translation gives CAIPLNTGTGNTIYF. Full variable domain (missing parts from reference TRBV7-9 and TRBJ1-3): DTGVSQNPRHKITKRGQNVTFRCDPISEHNRLYWYRQTLGQGPEFLTYFQNEAQLEKSRLLSDRFSAERPKGSFSTLEIQRTEQGDSAMYLCAIPLNTGTGNTIYFGEGSWLTVV.

Only one count was recorded for this clone. The rearrangement links TRBV9 to TRBJ2-1; 11 positions match TRBD2. The germline CDR1 and CDR2 sequences are SGDLS and YYNGEE. The CDR3 loop spans 20 amino acids. Trimming removed 3 bases from V and 1 base from J; junction bases left unmatched: 15. The CDR3 region is CASSARRGGSGRASYNEQFF. The CDR3 DNA sequence: TGTGCCAGCAGCGCTCGCCGTGGCGGTAGCGGGAGGGCGTCCTACAATGAGCAGTTCTTC.

The V call is TRBV3-1 (or the pseudogene TRBV3-2), the J call TRBJ2-7; 9 bases agree with TRBD2. This CDR3 is built from 13 residues. Germline loops: CDR1 LGHDT, CDR2 YNNKEL (reference sequence). The V and J ends lost 5 bases and 4 bases, in that order; junction bases with no gene match: 3. The CDR3 DNA reads TGTGCCAGCAGCGGTAGCGGGGGTTACGAGCAGTACTTC. Translation gives CASSGSGGYEQYF.

The CDR3 region has the DNA TGTGCCAGCAGCTCGTCTAGCGAGTACCAAGAGACCCAGTACTTC. This encodes CASSSSSEYQETQYF. V is TRBV5-4 and J is TRBJ2-5; tentatively, D is TRBD2 (6 bases). CDR3 length equals 15 residues. Germline V gene lookup returns CDR1 SGHNT and CDR2 YYREEE (reference sequence). Trimming pared 3 bases from V and 0 bases from J, leaving 12 bases between.

This chain joins TRBV20-1 and TRBJ1-2, with D perhaps matching TRBD1 (6 bases). V lost 3 bases and J lost 8, with 34 bases in between. CDR3 length: 19 amino acids. Germline-derived CDR1 and CDR2 are DFQATT and SNEGSKA (reference sequence). The CDR3 region is CSASGGGRQKLPLSGGYTF. For the CDR3, the DNA is TGCAGTGCTAGTGGGGGGGGGCGGCAGAAACTTCCCTTGAGCGGAGGCTACACCTTC.

This clone was observed a single time. CDR3 region: CASTGQIPPETQYF. The CDR3 bases are TGTGCCAGCACGGGACAGATCCCCCCAGAGACCCAGTACTTC. The J gene is TRBJ2-5, the V gene TRBV6-6; 7 bases match TRBD1. In germline, CDR1 is MNHNY, CDR2 SVGAGI (reference sequence). V lost 7 bases and J lost 4; bases outside the gene matches: 9. The CDR3 length is 14 residues.

The chain carries TRBV30 and TRBJ1-6; D is unclear. Trimming removed 3 bases from V and 5 bases from J, with 8 bases in between. CDR3 length: 13 amino acids. Germline-derived CDR1 and CDR2 are GTSNPN and SVGIG (reference sequence). The CDR3 coding sequence is TGTGCCTGGAGCCGGGGTAATAATTCACCCCTCCACTTT. It specifies CAWSRGNNSPLHF.

This chain joins TRBV5-4 and TRBJ1-4; 12 bases agree with TRBD1. The CDR3 is 15 residues long. The V segment lost 4 bases and the J segment 7 bases; nucleotides outside the gene matches: 5. CDR1 is SGHNT, CDR2 YYREEE, per germline (reference sequence). The chain's CDR3 is CASSSRDRGREKLFF. The CDR3 DNA follows: TGTGCCAGCAGCAGCCGGGACAGGGGGCGTGAAAAACTGTTTTTT.